Sequencing of this T cell receptor beta chain was carried out in a study of identical twins. TCRdb independently ran MiXCR on the 5' RACE reads; one entry per CDR3 protein. The profile shows roughly 480,000 distinct CDR3 sequences, 20% to 30% of them singletons. J gave up 7 bases and V 5 bases, and 4 bases lay outside the gene matches. This CDR3 is 13 amino acids long. The germline V gene encodes CDR1 SSHAT and CDR2 FNYEAQ (reference sequence). This clonotype was picked up many times. The same sample was also studied in work on T cells expressing NK-cell markers. That paper states: In more than 5 donors, dominant CD3+CD56+NKG2C+ clonotypes ranked among the top 10 CD8+ clonotypes.

The clonotype was recovered from a woman in her late teens or twenties in good health. The chain combines TRBV7-7 with TRBJ2-1, with 8 bases fitting TRBD1. The specimen was CD4+ T cells sorted from blood. The CDR3: CASSVDRGNEQFF. In nucleotides, the CDR3 is TGTGCCAGCAGCGTCGACAGGGGTAATGAGCAGTTCTTC.